The clone carrying this TCR beta chain was seen ten or more times. These data belong to a study of T-cell reconstitution after alpha-beta-depleted transplantation in children. Unique molecular identifiers featured in how the TCRbeta library was prepared. TCRdb redid the calling of the PCR reads with MiXCR, one entry per CDR3 protein. The data hold a few hundred thousand distinct CDR3 sequences, with around 9.6% observed a single time. Per germline, CDR1 SGHRS and CDR2 YFSETQ. This CDR3 comprises 15 residues. Deletions cut 0 bases from V and 3 bases from J, with 12 bases between. Here the sequenced sample was PBMCs from the stem cell graft donor, taken from the stem cell graft. The TCR comes from a human donor who donated a stem cell graft to a child with acute lymphoblastic leukemia. The chain uses TRBV5-1 and TRBJ1-1, with a possible D match to TRBD1 (6 bases). DNA for the CDR3: TGCGCCAGCAGCTTGGAACAGGGAAGGGACACTGAAGCTTTCTTT. It is translated as CASSLEQGRDTEAFF. Supplemented by reference TRBV5-1 and TRBJ1-1, the full variable domain reads KAGVTQTPRYLIKTRGQQVTLSCSPISGHRSVSWYQQTPGQGLQFLFEYFSETQRNKGNFPGRFSGRQFSNSRSEMNVSTLELGDSALYLCASSLEQGRDTEAFFGQGTRLTVV.